The 28 T cell receptor beta chains reported below all come from one sample, sequenced in a study of T cell changes during pregnancy in multiple sclerosis. Profiled with immunoSEQ multiplex PCR; TCRdb holds only in-frame clones, not every one. This table has 20,000 to 25,000 clones, approximately 86% appearing once. The material was CD8+ T cells from peripheral blood mononuclear cells, obtained in the first trimester of pregnancy. These receptor sequences come from a female donor in good health, enrolled as a control in a pregnancy study.

The genes are TRBV30 and TRBJ1-2, with TRBD1 identical over 8 bases. The CDR3 loop spans 13 amino acids. Germline V gene sequence: CDR1 GTSNPN, CDR2 SVGIG (reference sequence). The CDR3 DNA is TGTGCAGAGGGGGACAGGCCTTACTATGGCTACACCTTC. Protein: CAEGDRPYYGYTF. The entire variable domain, with the rest obtained from reference TRBV30 and TRBJ1-2, is as follows: SQTIHQWPATLVQPVGSPLSLECTVEGTSNPNLYWYRQAAGRGLQLLFYSVGIGQISSEVPQNLSASRPQDRQFILSSKKLLLSDSGFYLCAEGDRPYYGYTFGSGTRLTVV.

The genes are TRBV2 and TRBJ2-3, with 9 bases identical to TRBD1. Per germline, CDR1 SNHLY and CDR2 FYNNEI. The CDR3 is made up of 15 amino acids. V was pared by 4 bases and J by 10 bases, with 12 bases of the junction left unmatched. CDR3 bases: TGTGCCAGCAGTGGTCTTCGACAGGGGGGTTTTGCGCAGTATTTT. Translating it yields CASSGLRQGGFAQYF.

This clone was seen only once. The chain uses TRBV4-1 and TRBJ2-5; TRBD2 might be the D (6 bases). CDR3 length: 15 amino acids. Germline values: CDR1 MGHRA, CDR2 YSYEKL. Deletions cut 0 bases from V and 4 bases from J, with 12 bases between. The CDR3 sequence is CASSQDESEGETQYF. The CDR3 nucleotides read TGCGCCAGCAGCCAAGATGAGTCGGAGGGAGAGACCCAGTACTTC.

The chain employs TRBV9 and TRBJ2-1; 16 nucleotides match TRBD2. The CDR3 sequence is 17 residues long. The V and J ends lost 4 bases and 6 bases, in that order; junction bases with no gene match: 7. Germline lookup yields CDR1 SGDLS and CDR2 YYNGEE. This CDR3 is CASSFGTSGRAGNEQFF. As DNA, the CDR3 is TGTGCCAGCAGCTTCGGGACTAGCGGGAGGGCGGGCAATGAGCAGTTCTTC.

The sample holds one count of this clone. This sequence joins TRBV5-5 and TRBJ2-2; D ambiguous. The CDR3 runs 14 residues. The germline V gene has CDR1 SGHKS and CDR2 YYEKEE (reference sequence). The germline V and J ends were trimmed by 0 bases and 4 bases, with 7 bases remaining between them. CDR3 in amino acids: CASSLDSLTGELFF. The CDR3 DNA is TGTGCCAGCAGCTTGGACAGTCTCACCGGGGAGCTGTTTTTT.

This chain links TRBV9 with TRBJ2-3; the D gene is possibly TRBD2 (6 bases). CDR3 length: 15 residues. Deletions cut 0 bases from V and 6 bases from J, with 14 bases between. The germline V gene has CDR1 SGDLS and CDR2 YYNGEE. DNA of the CDR3: TGTGCCAGCAGCGTAGCGGGGAGGACGAGGGATACGCAGTATTTT. Its protein is CASSVAGRTRDTQYF.

The chain is built from TRBV19 and TRBJ1-5; 8 bases map to TRBD1. Per the germline V gene, CDR1 is LNHDA and CDR2 is SQIVND (reference sequence). CDR3 size: 15 residues. The trim removed 1 base at V and 2 bases at J, leaving 1 base unmatched. CDR3 sequence: CASSIGRGRNQPQHF. CDR3 coding DNA: TGTGCCAGTAGTATAGGCAGGGGGCGCAATCAGCCCCAGCATTTT.

V and J are TRBV15 and TRBJ2-5; TRBD2 is a possible D gene (5 bases). Trimming left V 5 bases short and J 5 bases short, with 18 bases between. CDR1 and CDR2 (germline): LNHNV, YYDKDF (reference sequence). CDR3 length: 15 amino acids. CDR3 sequence reads: CATSGPVLPGETQYF. CDR3 DNA sequence: TGTGCCACCAGCGGACCAGTACTCCCGGGGGAGACCCAGTACTTC.

The rearrangement joins TRBV2 to TRBJ2-1; 11 nucleotides align to TRBD2. This CDR3 comprises 14 residues. J gave up 5 bases and V 7 bases, and 4 bases lay outside the gene matches. Germline V gene lookup returns CDR1 SNHLY and CDR2 FYNNEI. DNA for the CDR3: TGTGCCAGCACTGGGGGACTAGCGGACAATGAGCAGTTCTTC. Its protein is CASTGGLADNEQFF.

The V call is TRBV28, the J call TRBJ2-7, with 8 bases fitting TRBD2. The CDR3 runs to 15 residues. The V gene end was trimmed by 6 bases and the J gene end by 5 bases; junction bases not matched to a gene: 12. CDR1 and CDR2 (germline): MDHEN, SYDVKM. This CDR3 is CASSPSGRGSDEQYF. The CDR3 DNA reads TGTGCCAGCAGCCCAAGCGGGAGAGGCTCGGACGAGCAGTACTTC.

The chain joins TRBV10-3 to TRBJ2-2; TRBD2 matches at 8 bases. The CDR3 loop spans 17 amino acids. V was pared by 2 bases and J by 0 bases, with 5 bases of the junction left unmatched. Germline V gene data show CDR1 as ENHRY and CDR2 as SYGVKD. CDR3 region: CAISELSGLANTGELFF. The CDR3 DNA reads TGTGCCATCAGTGAGCTTTCGGGACTAGCGAACACCGGGGAGCTGTTTTTT.

The J gene is TRBJ1-1, the V gene TRBV29-1; a possible D gene is TRBD1 (5 bases). CDR1 is SQVTM, CDR2 ANQGSEA, per germline. The CDR3 loop spans 12 amino acids. With 1 base removed from V and 4 bases from J, the gap between germline ends came to 7 bases. CDR3 sequence reads: CSVEGQSTEAFF. CDR3 sequence (DNA): TGCAGCGTTGAAGGACAGAGCACTGAAGCTTTCTTT.

The chain employs TRBV9 and TRBJ2-7; 12 bases are shared with TRBD2. The CDR3 length is 15 residues. V was clipped by 0 bases and J by 3 bases; unmatched bases: 1. The V gene's germline CDR1 is SGDLS and CDR2 YYNGEE. The chain's CDR3 is CASSVGTSGIYEQYF. The CDR3 nucleotides are TGTGCCAGCAGCGTAGGGACTAGCGGGATCTACGAGCAGTACTTC.

The chain carries TRBV7-3 and TRBJ2-6; TRBD2 might be the D (6 bases). The V end lost 5 bases, the J end lost 0 bases, and 14 bases lay between the germline ends. Germline-derived CDR1 and CDR2 are SGHTA and FQGTGA. CDR3 length: 17 amino acids. In nucleotides, the CDR3 is TGTGCCAGCAGCCAAAAGGGAGGAGGCTCTGGGGCCAACGTCCTGACTTTC. It translates to CASSQKGGGSGANVLTF.

The rearrangement uses TRBV19 and TRBJ2-1; 10 bases agree with TRBD2. The V gene end was trimmed by 4 bases and the J gene end by 3 bases; junction bases not matched to a gene: 3. CDR3 length: 15 amino acids. Per germline, CDR1 LNHDA and CDR2 SQIVND (reference sequence). The CDR3 coding sequence is TGTGCCAGTAGTACCGGACTAGCGGACTACAATGAGCAGTTCTTC. Translating gives CASSTGLADYNEQFF.

This chain joins TRBV7-2 and TRBJ1-6; D is unresolved. Germline V gives CDR1 SGHTA, CDR2 FQGNSA. V was trimmed by 5 bases and J by 9 bases, leaving 11 bases between them. The length of the CDR3 is 13 residues. CDR3 amino acids: CASSPKQSSPLHF. The CDR3 DNA sequence: TGTGCCAGCAGCCCGAAACAAAGTTCACCCCTCCACTTT. Full variable domain (missing parts from reference TRBV7-2 and TRBJ1-6): GAGVSQSPSNKVTEKGKDVELRCDPISGHTALYWYRQSLGQGLEFLIYFQGNSAPDKSGLPSDRFSAERTGGSVSTLTIQRTQQEDSAVYLCASSPKQSSPLHFGNGTRLTVT.

The rearrangement links TRBV7-3 to TRBJ1-2; TRBD1 is a possible D gene (6 bases). Trimming took off 4 bases at V and 2 bases at J, with 8 bases between the two ends. CDR1 SGHTA and CDR2 FQGTGA come from the germline V gene. The CDR3 covers 13 residues. The CDR3 protein is CASSSTGNYGYTF. The DNA of the CDR3 is TGTGCCAGCAGCTCGACAGGCAACTATGGCTACACCTTC.

V gene TRBV9 combines with J gene TRBJ2-1; 7 bases agree with TRBD2. V trimming: 3 bases; J trimming: 7 bases; junction bases outside the gene matches: 10. There are 15 residues in the CDR3. The germline V gene encodes CDR1 SGDLS and CDR2 YYNGEE. CDR3 DNA: TGTGCCAGCAGCGCCGCTAGCGGCCCATCGAATGAGCAGTTCTTC. Translation gives CASSAASGPSNEQFF.

In its sample, this clone ranks as medium-sized. The chain combines TRBV7-9 with TRBJ2-7, with TRBD1 matching over 10 bases. The germline V gene encodes CDR1 SEHNR and CDR2 FQNEAQ (reference sequence). The J segment lost 2 bases and the V segment lost 4 bases, leaving 8 bases of the junction unmatched. The CDR3 spans 16 residues. The DNA for the CDR3 is TGTGCCAGCAGCTCTATCTCGGGACAGGGGACCTACGAGCAGTACTTC. It codes for CASSSISGQGTYEQYF. The full variable domain, its missing parts supplied by reference TRBV7-9 and TRBJ2-7, is DTGVSQNPRHKITKRGQNVTFRCDPISEHNRLYWYRQTLGQGPEFLTYFQNEAQLEKSRLLSDRFSAERPKGSFSTLEIQRTEQGDSAMYLCASSSISGQGTYEQYFGPGTRLTVT.

The CDR3 reads CASTPRDRGSEQYF. The CDR3 DNA follows: TGTGCCAGCACCCCCCGGGACAGGGGGTCCGAGCAGTACTTC. J is TRBJ2-5 and V is TRBV6-6, with 11 bases lining up with TRBD1. The last part of the DNA fits TRBJ2-7 better; the J call may be wrong. The CDR3 length is 14 residues. Per the germline V gene, CDR1 is MNHNY and CDR2 is SVGAGI (reference sequence).

The V and J genes are TRBV6-1 and TRBJ1-1, with D perhaps matching TRBD1 (5 bases). This CDR3 contains 14 residues. The V and J ends lost 1 base and 4 bases respectively, with 10 bases between them. Germline assignment: CDR1 MNHNS and CDR2 SASEGT. The CDR3 region is CASSEEGRVTEAFF. The CDR3 DNA reads TGTGCCAGCAGTGAAGAAGGCAGGGTCACTGAAGCTTTCTTT.

The chain recombines TRBV9 with TRBJ2-1, with a possible D match to TRBD1 (6 bases). Trimming shortened V by 4 bases and J by 0 bases, and 8 bases separated the two germline ends. The CDR3 length is 14 residues. Germline assignment: CDR1 SGDLS and CDR2 YYNGEE. The CDR3 reads CASSSGDSYNEQFF. For the CDR3, the DNA is TGTGCCAGCAGCTCAGGGGACTCCTACAATGAGCAGTTCTTC.

The chain has TRBV6-1 and TRBJ2-4, with TRBD2 matching 7 bases. The CDR3 has 15 residues. V gave up 3 bases and J gave up 6 bases; unmatched junction bases: 8. Germline loops: CDR1 MNHNS, CDR2 SASEGT. The CDR3 sequence is CASSEAGDSRNIQYF. In DNA, the CDR3 is TGTGCCAGCAGTGAGGCGGGGGACTCTAGAAACATTCAGTACTTC.

The V and J genes are TRBV11-3 and TRBJ2-3; perhaps TRBD2 as D (6 bases). CDR1 is SGHNT and CDR2 is YENEEA in the germline V gene. This CDR3 comprises 15 residues. With 5 bases removed from V and 2 bases from J, the gap between germline ends came to 14 bases. DNA for the CDR3: TGTGCCAGCAGCGCGGGACCGCCGCCCACAGATACGCAGTATTTT. Amino acid sequence: CASSAGPPPTDTQYF.

V usage is TRBV7-9 and J usage is TRBJ2-7; 7 nucleotides align to TRBD1. The J segment lost 5 bases and the V segment lost 5 bases, leaving 6 bases of the junction unmatched. This CDR3 is 13 amino acids long. The germline V gene has CDR1 SEHNR and CDR2 FQNEAQ (reference sequence). The CDR3 region is CASSDTGVDEQYF. The CDR3 DNA is TGTGCCAGCAGCGACACAGGGGTGGACGAGCAGTACTTC.

The V and J genes are TRBV6-1 and TRBJ2-3; 9 bases agree with TRBD2. V shed 8 bases, J shed 6 bases, and the junction held 12 bases outside the gene matches. This CDR3 is built from 15 residues. The germline gives CDR1 MNHNS, CDR2 SASEGT. In DNA form, the CDR3 reads TGTGCCAGCGCCTTAGGGCGGGGGGGGGCGGATACGCAGTATTTT. Its translation: CASALGRGGADTQYF.

The gene calls are TRBV9 and TRBJ1-6; the D gene is possibly TRBD1 (5 bases). Trimming cost V 0 bases and J 9 bases, with 19 bases left between them. CDR3 length: 17 amino acids. In germline, CDR1 is SGDLS, CDR2 YYNGEE. This CDR3 reads CASSVVLGTEGPSPLHF. The CDR3 DNA reads TGTGCCAGCAGCGTAGTCTTGGGGACGGAGGGGCCTTCACCCCTCCACTTT.

V usage is TRBV6-5 and J usage is TRBJ2-1; 10 nucleotides line up with TRBD2. This CDR3 has 15 amino acids. The ends lost 2 bases at V and 8 bases at J; junction bases unmatched: 6. The germline gives CDR1 MNHEY, CDR2 SVGAGI. CDR3 sequence reads: CASSYGLAGVYEQFF. The CDR3 DNA is TGTGCCAGCAGTTACGGGCTAGCGGGGGTATATGAGCAGTTCTTC.